The 24 T cell receptor beta chains below were found in one sample sequenced in a study of T cells in Graves' hyperthyroidism and ophthalmopathy. Authors of the study amplified TCR beta CDR3 regions from RNA transcripts. When the TCR CDR3 underwent first-round RT-PCR, the HTBI primer set was used. MiXCR, applied by TCRdb to the multiplex PCR reads, yields one record per CDR3 protein. The sample contains 750,000 to 900,000 distinct CDR3 sequences, about two fifths of which appear only once. Material: blood. Every receptor here comes from a man aged 18-30 years with Graves' hyperthyroidism.

This clonotype appeared many times. The rearrangement links TRBV7-6 to TRBJ1-5, with D tentatively TRBD1 (5 bases). Looked up from germline, CDR1 is SGHVS and CDR2 is FNYEAQ. CDR3 length: 15 residues. The V and J ends lost 5 bases and 5 bases respectively, with 16 bases between them. The CDR3 nucleotides read TGTGCCAGCAGCCCCCTCGGGGGAAGTGATCAGCCCCAGCATTTT. Its protein product is CASSPLGGSDQPQHF.

This sequence joins TRBV13 and TRBJ1-1; TRBD1 might be the D (5 bases). Trimming shortened V by 1 base and J by 7 bases, and 13 bases separated the two germline ends. This CDR3 has 14 residues. Germline V gives CDR1 PRHDT, CDR2 FYEKMQ (reference sequence). CDR3 nucleotide sequence: TGTGCCAGCAGCTTAGCGATGGGGGGGAATGAAGCTTTCTTT. Translation: CASSLAMGGNEAFF.

The rearrangement uses TRBV20-1 and TRBJ2-5, with 9 bases matching TRBD1. CDR1 is DFQATT and CDR2 is SNEGSKA in the germline V gene (reference sequence). The CDR3 covers 14 residues. The trim removed 5 bases at V and 7 bases at J, leaving 11 bases unmatched. The CDR3 spells CSAPPGQGGGTQYF. The CDR3 region has the DNA TGCAGTGCTCCTCCGGGACAGGGCGGGGGGACCCAGTACTTC.

This clonotype has just a few counts. The chain uses TRBV24-1 and TRBJ1-5, with D unresolved. CDR1 is KGHDR and CDR2 is SFDVKD in the germline V gene. Trimming took off 4 bases at V and 4 bases at J, with 16 bases between the two ends. The CDR3 has 16 residues. DNA of the CDR3: TGTGCCACCAGTGAACCTGAGAAGCCTTCGAATCAGCCCCAGCATTTT. It is translated as CATSEPEKPSNQPQHF.

The rearrangement links TRBV20-1 to TRBJ1-3; 7 nucleotides line up with TRBD1. Germline V gives CDR1 DFQATT, CDR2 SNEGSKA (reference sequence). The CDR3 loop spans 16 amino acids. Unmatched junction bases numbered 9, after V lost 4 bases and J lost 0 bases. CDR3 bases: TGCAGTGCTAACGATCCAGGGGGGTCCTCTGGAAACACCATATATTTT. It specifies CSANDPGGSSGNTIYF.

The CDR3 here is CASSPSHRSQPQHF. As DNA, the CDR3 is TGTGCCAGCAGCCCATCGCACAGGAGTCAGCCCCAGCATTTT. The chain combines TRBV7-2 with TRBJ1-5; tentative D call: TRBD1 (5 bases). V was pared by 5 bases and J by 6 bases, with 14 bases between. Germline-derived CDR1 and CDR2 are SGHTA and FQGNSA. The CDR3 contains 14 residues.

This clonotype was observed many times. The rearrangement uses TRBV2 and TRBJ2-6; no clear D. Germline V gives CDR1 SNHLY, CDR2 FYNNEI. The CDR3 totals 14 residues. Trimming removed 4 bases at V and 0 bases at J, with 4 bases between. The CDR3: CASSVHSGANVLTF. The CDR3 DNA reads as TGTGCCAGCAGTGTACACTCTGGGGCCAACGTCCTGACTTTC.

The J gene is TRBJ2-7, the V gene TRBV7-8; D gene uncertain. CDR1 is SGHVS and CDR2 is FQNEAQ in the germline V gene. CDR3 length: 13 residues. The V end was cut by 2 bases, the J end by 7 bases, with 12 bases between. The CDR3 DNA sequence: TGTGCCAGCAGCTTAATTCGGACCGGGGAGCAGTACTTC. As protein: CASSLIRTGEQYF.

The chain joins TRBV24-1 to TRBJ1-2, with D uncertain. The CDR3 loop spans 14 amino acids. Trimming removed 1 base at V and 7 bases at J, with 12 bases between. Germline V CDR1 and CDR2: KGHDR, SFDVKD. The CDR3 reads CATSDFRTWGGYTF. CDR3 nucleotide sequence: TGTGCCACCAGTGATTTCCGCACCTGGGGTGGCTACACCTTC.

The rearrangement joins TRBV9 to TRBJ2-2, with 12 nucleotides matching TRBD1. Per germline, CDR1 SGDLS and CDR2 YYNGEE. The CDR3 is made up of 16 amino acids. V lost 4 bases to trimming and J lost 4 bases; unmatched junction nucleotides: 5. CDR3 sequence: CASSPRDRGPTGELFF. CDR3 DNA sequence: TGTGCCAGCAGCCCCCGGGACAGGGGGCCCACCGGGGAGCTGTTTTTT.

The rearrangement joins TRBV4-3 to TRBJ1-6, with TRBD1 matching over 8 bases. The V segment lost 7 bases and the J segment 7 bases; nucleotides outside the gene matches: 9. This CDR3 spans 15 amino acids. Per germline, CDR1 LGHNA and CDR2 YSLEER. The DNA of the CDR3 is TGCGCCAGCACCTCGACAGGGGATGGGAATTCACCCCTCCACTTT. This encodes CASTSTGDGNSPLHF.

The rearrangement joins TRBV6-6 to TRBJ1-1; D call uncertain. Germline V gene data show CDR1 as MNHNY and CDR2 as SVGAGI (reference sequence). This CDR3 has 12 amino acids. With 10 bases removed from V and 1 base from J, the gap between germline ends came to 10 bases. This CDR3 reads CAITFGNTEAFF. CDR3 sequence (DNA): TGTGCCATCACTTTTGGGAACACTGAAGCTTTCTTT.

The rearrangement joins TRBV29-1 to TRBJ2-6; 8 bases are a match to TRBD2. CDR1 SQVTM and CDR2 ANQGSEA come from the germline V gene. The trim removed 6 bases at V and 0 bases at J, leaving 4 bases unmatched. The CDR3 length is 15 residues. The CDR3 loop is CSVVAGGSGANVLTF. Written as DNA, the CDR3 is TGCAGCGTCGTCGCGGGGGGCTCTGGGGCCAACGTCCTGACTTTC.

The rearrangement uses TRBV20-1 and TRBJ2-5, with 11 bases lining up with TRBD1. The J segment lost 5 bases and the V segment lost 2 bases, leaving 7 bases of the junction unmatched. CDR1 DFQATT and CDR2 SNEGSKA come from the germline V gene (reference sequence). CDR3 length: 15 residues. The CDR3 nucleotides are TGCAGTGCTAGATGGGACAGGGGGAGACGTGAGACCCAGTACTTC. Amino acids: CSARWDRGRRETQYF.

The gene calls are TRBV7-9 and TRBJ1-2; TRBD1 aligns across 7 bases. The CDR3 totals 14 residues. Trimming took 2 bases from V and 7 from J; bases not matched to a gene: 7. Looked up from germline, CDR1 is SEHNR and CDR2 is FQNEAQ (reference sequence). Here the CDR3 reads CASSLPWTGLGYTF. In DNA, the CDR3 is TGTGCCAGCAGCTTACCCTGGACAGGTCTTGGCTACACCTTC.

V gene TRBV25-1 combines with J gene TRBJ1-6; 8 nucleotides align to TRBD1. V gave up 4 bases and J gave up 7 bases; unmatched junction bases: 3. The V gene's germline CDR1 is MGHDK and CDR2 SYGVNS. There are 14 residues in the CDR3. The CDR3 here is CASSAHRGNSPLHF. The CDR3 DNA sequence: TGTGCCAGCAGTGCTCACAGGGGGAATTCACCCCTCCACTTT.

This chain links TRBV20-1 with TRBJ2-7; D tentatively fits TRBD1 or TRBD2 (5 bases each). The V and J ends lost 3 bases and 3 bases respectively, with 12 bases between them. This CDR3 has 13 residues. Germline V lookup: CDR1 DFQATT, CDR2 SNEGSKA (reference sequence). The CDR3 is CSASGAGNYEQYF. CDR3 in DNA: TGCAGTGCTAGCGGGGCAGGGAACTACGAGCAGTACTTC.

The V and J genes are TRBV2 and TRBJ1-6; 9 nucleotides agree with TRBD1. V shed 8 bases and J 7 bases; nucleotides not matched to a gene: 6. The CDR3 contains 14 residues. From germline, CDR1 is SNHLY and CDR2 FYNNEI. Here the CDR3 DNA reads TGTGCCAGCGGCCCACAGGGGGCGAATTCACCCCTCCACTTT. It is translated as CASGPQGANSPLHF.

Ten or more counts support this clonotype. V gene TRBV12-3 or TRBV12-4 combines with J gene TRBJ2-5; a possible D gene is TRBD1 (5 bases). There are 13 residues in the CDR3. V was cut by 5 bases and J by 4 bases, with 11 bases left in between. The CDR3, as DNA: TGTGCCAGCAGTCTGGACATCGTAGAGACCCAGTACTTC. The encoded protein is CASSLDIVETQYF.

This chain joins TRBV29-1 and TRBJ1-1; 10 nucleotides match TRBD1. The CDR3 has 10 residues. Germline CDR1 reads SQVTM; CDR2 reads ANQGSEA. V was clipped by 6 bases and J by 11 bases; unmatched bases: 3. The DNA for the CDR3 is TGCAGCGTGGGACAGGGGTGGGCTTTCTTT. It specifies CSVGQGWAFF.

V is TRBV12-5 and J is TRBJ2-5; 12 bases align to TRBD1. CDR1 and CDR2 (germline): LGHNT, FRNRAP. Trimming at V came to 6 bases and at J to 4 bases, leaving 3 bases not matched to a gene. There are 14 residues in the CDR3. CDR3: CASGGDRGPETQYF. For the CDR3, the DNA is TGTGCTAGTGGGGGGGACAGGGGGCCAGAGACCCAGTACTTC. The full variable domain, rest sourced from reference TRBV12-5 and TRBJ2-5, is DARVTQTPRHKVTEMGQEVTMRCQPILGHNTVFWYRQTMMQGLELLAYFRNRAPLDDSGMPKDRFSAEMPDATLATLKIQPSEPRDSAVYFCASGGDRGPETQYFGPGTRLLVL.

This clonotype occurred many times. This chain uses TRBV29-1 with TRBJ2-5; D not resolved. The CDR3 totals 11 residues. The ends were cut back, 4 bases at V and 4 bases at J, with 7 bases in the middle. Germline CDR1 and CDR2: SQVTM and ANQGSEA. CDR3 protein: CSVAEGETQYF. Here the CDR3 DNA reads TGCAGCGTTGCAGAAGGAGAGACCCAGTACTTC.

In its sample, this clonotype was seen many times. The chain combines TRBV29-1 with TRBJ2-5; no reliable D call. The V and J ends lost 6 bases and 9 bases respectively, with 20 bases between them. Germline V gene sequence: CDR1 SQVTM, CDR2 ANQGSEA. The length of the CDR3 is 13 residues. CDR3 in amino acids: CSVTIQSLGSQYF. The CDR3 DNA reads TGCAGCGTGACAATACAGTCCCTCGGGTCCCAGTACTTC.

This clonotype was detected ten times or more. The chain is built from TRBV10-3 and TRBJ2-6, with D possibly being TRBD2 (6 bases). CDR1 is ENHRY and CDR2 is SYGVKD in the germline V gene. V dropped 10 bases and J dropped 0 bases, with 19 bases sitting between them. CDR3 length equals 17 residues. The CDR3 protein is CATTLGGVNSGANVLTF. CDR3 bases: TGTGCCACCACCTTAGGAGGGGTCAACTCTGGGGCCAACGTCCTGACTTTC.